A selection of T cell receptor beta chains follows, all from one sample in a study of blood T cell repertoires in COVID-19. Using immunoSEQ multiplex PCR, the repertoire was profiled, and TCRdb retains in-frame clones only, with some absent. The table shows more than 150,000 clones, with approximately 83% occurring only once. The sample was peripheral blood. These receptor sequences come from a man in his 70s who had recovered from COVID-19. The CDR3 runs from the conserved cysteine through the conserved F or W. Fields, in order: CDR3 DNA, CDR3 protein, V gene, J gene, D gene. D genes are given only for firm matches.

DNA: TGTGCCAGCAGCTGGGGGCCCCAACCTAATTCACCCCTCCACTTT
CDR3: CASSWGPQPNSPLHF
V: TRBV7-2
J: TRBJ1-6
D: .

DNA: TGTGCCAGCAGCCAAGACCCGGGAGTCTCCTACGAGCAGTACTTC
CDR3: CASSQDPGVSYEQYF
V: TRBV4-2
J: TRBJ2-7
D: .

DNA: TGCGCCAGCAGCCCCGGACTAGCGGGAGGAGTATACGAGCAGTACTTC
CDR3: CASSPGLAGGVYEQYF
V: TRBV5-1
J: TRBJ2-7
D: TRBD2

DNA: TGTGCCAGCAGTGTCTCCGGGACAACGTCCCCCCCCCAGCATTTT
CDR3: CASSVSGTTSPPQHF
V: TRBV28
J: TRBJ1-5
D: .

DNA: TGTGCCAGCAGCCGGGACAGGGGAACCTACAATGAGCAGTTCTTC
CDR3: CASSRDRGTYNEQFF
V: TRBV14
J: TRBJ2-1
D: TRBD1

DNA: TGTGCCAGCAGCTTAGGCGGGTATGCGGGGGACACCGGGGAGCTGTTTTTT
CDR3: CASSLGGYAGDTGELFF
V: TRBV13
J: TRBJ2-2
D: TRBD2

DNA: TGTGCCAGCAGTGGGGGACAGGGAAAGCAGTACTTC
CDR3: CASSGGQGKQYF
V: TRBV25-1
J: TRBJ2-7
D: TRBD1

DNA: TGTGCCAGCAGTCGGGAGAACGCAGATCTAGGGTTGTTGTTCTTC
CDR3: CASSRENADLGLLFF
V: TRBV27
J: TRBJ2-1
D: .

DNA: TGTGCCTCCACTACCGCGGGATCCTCCCGATGGGAGCAGTACTTC
CDR3: CASTTAGSSRWEQYF
V: TRBV28
J: TRBJ2-7
D: .

DNA: TGTGCCAGCTCATGGACAGGGGGCAACGAGCAGTACTTC
CDR3: CASSWTGGNEQYF
V: TRBV18
J: TRBJ2-7
D: TRBD1

DNA: TGCGCCAGCAGTGACGGCAGGGGATCCTACGAGCAGTACTTC
CDR3: CASSDGRGSYEQYF
V: TRBV10-2
J: TRBJ2-7
D: .

DNA: TGTGCCAGCAGCCCTGGCCTAACAGTCGAGACCCAGTACTTC
CDR3: CASSPGLTVETQYF
V: TRBV3-1/TRBV3-2
J: TRBJ2-5
D: .